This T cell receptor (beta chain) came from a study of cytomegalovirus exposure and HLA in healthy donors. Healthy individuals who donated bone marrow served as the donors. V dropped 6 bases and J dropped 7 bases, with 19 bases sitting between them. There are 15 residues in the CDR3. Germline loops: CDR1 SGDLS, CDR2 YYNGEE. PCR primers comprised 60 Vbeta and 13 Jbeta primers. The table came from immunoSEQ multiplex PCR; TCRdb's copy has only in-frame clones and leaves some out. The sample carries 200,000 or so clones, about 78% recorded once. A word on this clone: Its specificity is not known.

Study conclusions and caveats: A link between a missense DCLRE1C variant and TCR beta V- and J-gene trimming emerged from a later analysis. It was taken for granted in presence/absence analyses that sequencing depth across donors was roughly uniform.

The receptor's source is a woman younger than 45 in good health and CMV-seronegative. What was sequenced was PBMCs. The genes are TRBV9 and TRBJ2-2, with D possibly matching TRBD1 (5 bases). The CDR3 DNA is TGTGCCAGCACGGTAAGGCCGGACACGGGCGGGGAGCTGTTTTTT. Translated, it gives CASTVRPDTGGELFF.